This TCR beta chain was found in a study of neoadjuvant anti-PD-1 for oral cavity cancer. Study details: Patients without progression received a fourth nivolumab dose around day 43, then surgical resection on days 50-56. The study, taken as a whole, reports: PBMC Gini-index clonality exceeded responders' in non-responders post-nivolumab. With three patients per group, TCR findings need larger cohorts.

This sample's time point: after neoadjuvant nivolumab, at surgical resection. The CDR3 length is 14 residues. V lost 5 bases to trimming and J lost 8 bases, with 16 bases between them. Germline CDR1 and CDR2: PRHDT and FYEKMQ (reference sequence). The assay was immunoSEQ multiplex PCR, and TCRdb's table has in-frame clones only and misses some. The sample yields thousands of clones, around 74% seen once. Concerning this clone: Its antigen is unknown.

This chain uses TRBV13 with TRBJ2-4; D may be TRBD2 (5 bases). The material was PBMCs, obtained after nivolumab (anti-PD-1) treatment. The receptor was derived from a person aged 35 to 85 with oral cavity squamous cell carcinoma. The CDR3 bases are TGTGCCAGCAGCCTAACCCCTAGCCAGGACATTCAGTACTTC. Protein product: CASSLTPSQDIQYF. Combining the CDR3 with reference TRBV13 and TRBJ2-4 gives the whole variable domain AAGVIQSPRHLIKEKRETATLKCYPIPRHDTVYWYQQGPGQDPQFLISFYEKMQSDKGSIPDRFSAQQFSDYHSELNMSSLELGDSALYFCASSLTPSQDIQYFGAGTRLSVL.